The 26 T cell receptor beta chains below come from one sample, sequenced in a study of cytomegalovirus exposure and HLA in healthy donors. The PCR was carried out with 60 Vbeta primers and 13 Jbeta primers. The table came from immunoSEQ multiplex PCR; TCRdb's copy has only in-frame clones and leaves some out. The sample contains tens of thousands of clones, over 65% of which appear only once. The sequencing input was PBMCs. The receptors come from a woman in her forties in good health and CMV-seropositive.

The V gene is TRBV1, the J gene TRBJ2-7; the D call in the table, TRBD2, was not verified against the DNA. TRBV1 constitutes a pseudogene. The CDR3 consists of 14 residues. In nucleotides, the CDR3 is TGCACCAGCAGCCAAGATCCCACTAGGAGCGAGCAGTACTTC. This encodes CTSSQDPTRSEQYF.

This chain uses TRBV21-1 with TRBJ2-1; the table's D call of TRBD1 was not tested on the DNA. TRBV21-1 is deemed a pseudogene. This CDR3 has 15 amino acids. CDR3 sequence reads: CASRPKGQGVIEQFF. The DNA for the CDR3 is TGTGCCAGCAGGCCAAAGGGACAGGGGGTAATCGAGCAGTTCTTC.

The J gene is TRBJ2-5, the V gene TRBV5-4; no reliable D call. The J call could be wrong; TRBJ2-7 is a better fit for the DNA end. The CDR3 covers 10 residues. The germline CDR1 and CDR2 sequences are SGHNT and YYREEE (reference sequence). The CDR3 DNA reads TGTGCCAGCAGCCCCTACGAGCAGTACTTC. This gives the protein CASSPYEQYF.

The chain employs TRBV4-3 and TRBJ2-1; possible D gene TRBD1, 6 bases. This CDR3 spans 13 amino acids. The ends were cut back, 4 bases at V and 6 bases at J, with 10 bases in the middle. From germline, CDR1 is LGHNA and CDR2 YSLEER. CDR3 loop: CASSPNRVNEQFF. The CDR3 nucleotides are TGCGCCAGCAGCCCCAACAGGGTCAATGAGCAGTTCTTC.

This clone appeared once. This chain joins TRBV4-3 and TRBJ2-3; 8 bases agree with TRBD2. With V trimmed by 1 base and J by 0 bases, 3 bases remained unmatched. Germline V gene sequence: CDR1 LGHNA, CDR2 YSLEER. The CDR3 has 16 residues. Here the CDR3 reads CASSQGSGGSTDTQYF. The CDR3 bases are TGCGCCAGCAGCCAAGGAAGCGGGGGAAGCACAGATACGCAGTATTTT.

The CDR3 DNA reads as TGTGCCAGCAAGGGAGGGCCGGTTCTTTCTAATGAGCAGTTCTTC. It codes for CASKGGPVLSNEQFF. This chain joins TRBV7-2 and TRBJ2-1, with 7 bases aligning to TRBD2. This CDR3 spans 15 amino acids. V lost 7 bases and J lost 7; bases outside the gene matches: 13. Germline V gene sequence: CDR1 SGHTA, CDR2 FQGNSA.

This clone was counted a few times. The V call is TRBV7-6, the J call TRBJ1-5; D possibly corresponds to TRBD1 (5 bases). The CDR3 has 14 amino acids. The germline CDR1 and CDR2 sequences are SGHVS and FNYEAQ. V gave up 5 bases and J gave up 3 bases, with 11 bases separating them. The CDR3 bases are TGTGCCAGCAGCGCGGTCAGGGACAATCAGCCCCAGCATTTT. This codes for CASSAVRDNQPQHF.

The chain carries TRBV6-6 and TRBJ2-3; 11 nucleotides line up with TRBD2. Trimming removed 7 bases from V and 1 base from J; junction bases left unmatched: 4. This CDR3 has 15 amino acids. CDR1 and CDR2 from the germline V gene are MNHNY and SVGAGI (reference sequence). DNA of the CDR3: TGTGCCAGCACCCTAGCGGGAGGCGGCACAGATACGCAGTATTTT. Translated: CASTLAGGGTDTQYF.

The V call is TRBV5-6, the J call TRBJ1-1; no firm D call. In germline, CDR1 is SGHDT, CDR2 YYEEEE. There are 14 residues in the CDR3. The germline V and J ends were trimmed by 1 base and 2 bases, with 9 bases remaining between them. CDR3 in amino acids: CASSLFAENTEAFF. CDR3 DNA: TGTGCCAGCAGCTTGTTTGCAGAAAACACTGAAGCTTTCTTT.

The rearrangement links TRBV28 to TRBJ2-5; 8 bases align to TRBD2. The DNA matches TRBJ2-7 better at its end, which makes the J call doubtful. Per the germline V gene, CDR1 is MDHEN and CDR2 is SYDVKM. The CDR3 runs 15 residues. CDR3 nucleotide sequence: TGTGCCAGCACCAGTAGCGGGACTGGTTCCTACGAGCAGTACTTC. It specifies CASTSSGTGSYEQYF.

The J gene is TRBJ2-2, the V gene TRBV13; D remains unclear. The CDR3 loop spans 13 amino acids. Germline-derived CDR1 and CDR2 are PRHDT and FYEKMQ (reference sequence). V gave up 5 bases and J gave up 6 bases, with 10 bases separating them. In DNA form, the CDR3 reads TGTGCCAGCAGCCCCATTCCAGCCGGGGAGCTGTTTTTT. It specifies CASSPIPAGELFF. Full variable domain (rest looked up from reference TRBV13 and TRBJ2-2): AAGVIQSPRHLIKEKRETATLKCYPIPRHDTVYWYQQGPGQDPQFLISFYEKMQSDKGSIPDRFSAQQFSDYHSELNMSSLELGDSALYFCASSPIPAGELFFGEGSRLTVL.

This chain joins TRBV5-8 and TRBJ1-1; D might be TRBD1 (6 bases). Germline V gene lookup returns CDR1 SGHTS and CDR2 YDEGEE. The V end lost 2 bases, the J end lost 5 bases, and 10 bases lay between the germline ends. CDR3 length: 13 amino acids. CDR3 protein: CASSFGQTTEAFF. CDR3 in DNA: TGTGCCAGCAGCTTTGGACAGACAACTGAAGCTTTCTTT.

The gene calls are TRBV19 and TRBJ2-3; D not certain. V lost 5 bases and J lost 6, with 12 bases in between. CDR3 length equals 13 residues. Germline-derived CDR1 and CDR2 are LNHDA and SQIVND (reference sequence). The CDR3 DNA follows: TGTGCCAGTAGTTTGTTGCAGTTCGATACGCAGTATTTT. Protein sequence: CASSLLQFDTQYF.

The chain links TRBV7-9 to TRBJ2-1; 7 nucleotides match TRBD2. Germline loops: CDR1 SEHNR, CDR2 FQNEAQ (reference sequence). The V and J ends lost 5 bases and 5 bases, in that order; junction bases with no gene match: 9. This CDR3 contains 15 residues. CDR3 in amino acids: CASSPPGGIDNEQFF. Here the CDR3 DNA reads TGTGCCAGCAGCCCTCCCGGGGGGATAGACAATGAGCAGTTCTTC.

For the CDR3, the DNA is TGTGCCAGCAGCTCCCCAGAGCCCCAGCATTTT. Encoded protein: CASSSPEPQHF. The chain links TRBV5-6 to TRBJ1-5; D is unresolved. The CDR3 spans 11 residues. With 3 bases removed from V and 8 bases from J, the gap between germline ends came to 6 bases. Germline V CDR1 and CDR2: SGHDT, YYEEEE.

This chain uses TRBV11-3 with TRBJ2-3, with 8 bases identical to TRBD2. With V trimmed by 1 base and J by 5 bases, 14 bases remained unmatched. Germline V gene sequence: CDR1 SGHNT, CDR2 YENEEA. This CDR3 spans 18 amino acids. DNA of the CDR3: TGTGCCAGCAGCTTAGGGCCGAGAGCGGGAGCCGGCGTAGATACGCAGTATTTT. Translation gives CASSLGPRAGAGVDTQYF.

As DNA, the CDR3 is TGTGCCAGCAGGATGGGACAGGGGGCCGCCGGGGAGCTGTTTTTT. Translated: CASRMGQGAAGELFF. J is TRBJ2-2 and V is TRBV27, with 12 positions matching TRBD1. Per germline, CDR1 MNHEY and CDR2 SMNVEV (reference sequence). The J segment lost 6 bases and the V segment lost 6 bases, leaving 5 bases of the junction unmatched. CDR3 length: 15 residues.

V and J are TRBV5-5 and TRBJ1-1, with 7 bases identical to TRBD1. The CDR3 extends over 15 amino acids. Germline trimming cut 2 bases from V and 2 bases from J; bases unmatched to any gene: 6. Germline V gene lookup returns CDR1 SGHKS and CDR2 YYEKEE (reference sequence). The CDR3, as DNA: TGTGCCAGCAGCTTCCCGACAGGGCTAAACACTGAAGCTTTCTTT. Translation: CASSFPTGLNTEAFF.

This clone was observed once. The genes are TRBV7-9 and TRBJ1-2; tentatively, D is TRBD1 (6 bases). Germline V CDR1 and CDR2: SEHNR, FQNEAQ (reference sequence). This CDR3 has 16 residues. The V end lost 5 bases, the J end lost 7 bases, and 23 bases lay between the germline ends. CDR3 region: CASSLSTGSWLLGYTF. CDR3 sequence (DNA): TGTGCCAGCAGCCTATCGACAGGTTCTTGGCTCCTTGGCTACACCTTC.

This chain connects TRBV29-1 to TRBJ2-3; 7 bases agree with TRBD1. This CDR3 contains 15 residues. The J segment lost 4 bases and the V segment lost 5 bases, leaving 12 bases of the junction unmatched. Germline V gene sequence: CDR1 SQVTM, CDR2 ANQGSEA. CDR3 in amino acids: CSVKSGTVSSDTQYF. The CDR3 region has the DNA TGCAGCGTTAAGTCCGGGACAGTGTCTTCAGATACGCAGTATTTT.

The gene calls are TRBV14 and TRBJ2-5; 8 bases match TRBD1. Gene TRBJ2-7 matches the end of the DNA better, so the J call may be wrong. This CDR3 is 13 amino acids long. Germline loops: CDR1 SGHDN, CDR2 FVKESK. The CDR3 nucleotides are TGTGCCAGCAAACGGACAGGGCCCTACGAGCAGTACTTC. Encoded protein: CASKRTGPYEQYF.

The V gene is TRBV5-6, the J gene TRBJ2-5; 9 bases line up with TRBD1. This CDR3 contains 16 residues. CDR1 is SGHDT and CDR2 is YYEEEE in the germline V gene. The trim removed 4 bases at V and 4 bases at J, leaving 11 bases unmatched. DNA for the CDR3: TGTGCCAGCAGCCTAAGGACAGGGGCTTGGGGAGAGACCCAGTACTTC. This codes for CASSLRTGAWGETQYF.

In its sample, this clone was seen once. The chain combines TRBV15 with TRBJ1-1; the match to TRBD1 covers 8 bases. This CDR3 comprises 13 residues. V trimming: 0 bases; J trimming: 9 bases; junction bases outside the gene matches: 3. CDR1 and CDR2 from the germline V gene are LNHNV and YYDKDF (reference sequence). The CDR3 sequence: CATSRDRQGKAFF. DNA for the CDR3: TGTGCCACCAGCAGAGATAGACAGGGGAAAGCTTTCTTT. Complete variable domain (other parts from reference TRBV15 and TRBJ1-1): DAMVIQNPRYQVTQFGKPVTLSCSQTLNHNVMYWYQQKSSQAPKLLFHYYDKDFNNEADTPDNFQSRRPNTSFCFLDIRSPGLGDTAMYLCATSRDRQGKAFFGQGTRLTVV.

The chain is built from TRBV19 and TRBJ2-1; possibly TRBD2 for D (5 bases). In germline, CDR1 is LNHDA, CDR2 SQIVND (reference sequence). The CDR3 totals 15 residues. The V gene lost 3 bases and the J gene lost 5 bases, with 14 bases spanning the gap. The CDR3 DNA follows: TGTGCCAGTAGTATCCTAGCAGCCTCGAACAATGAGCAGTTCTTC. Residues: CASSILAASNNEQFF.

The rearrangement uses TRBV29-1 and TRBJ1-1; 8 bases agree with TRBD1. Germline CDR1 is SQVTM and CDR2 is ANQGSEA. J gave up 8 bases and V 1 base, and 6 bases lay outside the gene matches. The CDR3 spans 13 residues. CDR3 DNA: TGCAGCGTTGAAGTCGACAGGGGTGTAGAAGCTTTCTTT. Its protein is CSVEVDRGVEAFF.

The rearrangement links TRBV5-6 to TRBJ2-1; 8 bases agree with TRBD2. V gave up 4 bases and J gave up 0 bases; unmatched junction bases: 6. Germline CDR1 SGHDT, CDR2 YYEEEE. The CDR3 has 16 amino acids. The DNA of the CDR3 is TGTGCCAGCAGCCCCTCCAGCGGGAGCTCCTACAATGAGCAGTTCTTC. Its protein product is CASSPSSGSSYNEQFF.